The 26 T cell receptor beta chains given below trace back to one sample, sequenced in a study of blood T cells in healthy people across ages. The use of a sample-barcoded 5' primer and a J-beta primer mix characterized a second PCR of 7 to 11 cycles. Each CDR3 protein gets one entry after TCRdb re-called the 5' RACE reads with MiXCR. The data contain hundreds of thousands of distinct CDR3 sequences, 35% to 60% of them seen just once; the ten biggest clones take up over 15%. Sequencing was done on a sample of blood. Every receptor here comes from a man older than 75 in good health.

Of note for this clonotype: A much larger clone lies a single base off, so this may be a read error. The rearrangement links TRBV14 to TRBJ2-5; 15 positions agree with TRBD2. The CDR3 extends over 17 amino acids. In germline, CDR1 is SGHDN, CDR2 FVKESK. The CDR3 DNA follows: TGTGCCAGCAGCCAAAGGGGACTAGCGGGAGGACAAGGGACCCAGTACTTC. Protein: CASSQRGLAGGQGTQYF.

The chain links TRBV29-1 to TRBJ2-3; 12 bases match TRBD2. The CDR3 consists of 17 residues. Germline V gene data show CDR1 as SQVTM and CDR2 as ANQGSEA. V was pared by 0 bases and J by 2 bases, with 6 bases of the junction left unmatched. The CDR3 spells CSVEDRGLAGFTDTQYF. DNA for the CDR3: TGCAGCGTTGAAGATCGCGGACTAGCGGGATTCACAGATACGCAGTATTTT.

This clonotype was seen repeatedly, ten times or more. V and J are TRBV7-2 and TRBJ2-7; perhaps TRBD2 as D (5 bases). V was pared by 1 base and J by 0 bases, with 16 bases between. CDR3 length equals 17 residues. The germline CDR1 and CDR2 sequences are SGHTA and FQGNSA. The CDR3 loop reads CASSLGGTGRVSYEQYF. The CDR3 DNA reads TGTGCCAGCAGCTTAGGGGGTACGGGGAGAGTCTCCTACGAGCAGTACTTC.

The sample holds a few counts of this clonotype. A much larger clonotype is one base distant, so this may be a read error. V is TRBV12-3 or TRBV12-4 and J is TRBJ2-4; TRBD1 matches 8 bases. Germline trimming cut 5 bases from V and 8 bases from J; bases unmatched to any gene: 8. CDR3 length: 14 amino acids. The DNA for the CDR3 is TGTGCCAGCAGTGTAGACGACAGGGGACACATTCAGTACTTC. Translated, it gives CASSVDDRGHIQYF.

In its sample, this clonotype was seen a few times. The rearrangement links TRBV9 to TRBJ2-7; 11 bases fit TRBD2. The CDR3 is 15 residues long. The ends lost 4 bases at V and 2 bases at J; junction bases unmatched: 5. The V gene's germline CDR1 is SGDLS and CDR2 YYNGEE. For the CDR3, the DNA is TGTGCCAGCAGCCATCTAGCGGGAGGAACCTACGAGCAGTACTTC. Protein: CASSHLAGGTYEQYF.

V gene TRBV27 combines with J gene TRBJ2-7, with 16 nucleotides matching TRBD2. The V and J ends lost 6 bases and 2 bases, in that order; junction bases with no gene match: 10. CDR1 is MNHEY and CDR2 is SMNVEV in the germline V gene (reference sequence). The CDR3 contains 18 residues. The DNA of the CDR3 is TGTGCCAGCAGCCTAAGGCCCGGGACTAGCGGGAGGGCCTACGAGCAGTACTTC. This gives the protein CASSLRPGTSGRAYEQYF.

This clonotype showed up just a few times. This chain joins TRBV5-1 and TRBJ1-2; a possible D gene is TRBD1 (6 bases). Germline V gene lookup returns CDR1 SGHRS and CDR2 YFSETQ. The CDR3 sequence is 14 residues long. V was trimmed by 0 bases and J by 6 bases, leaving 12 bases between them. The CDR3: CASSLASGADGYTF. The CDR3, as DNA: TGCGCCAGCAGCTTGGCCTCAGGGGCGGATGGCTACACCTTC.

The chain combines TRBV5-4 with TRBJ2-1; D gene uncertain. CDR3 length equals 15 residues. V lost 3 bases and J 9 bases, leaving 19 bases between the germline ends. CDR1 is SGHNT, CDR2 YYREEE, per germline (reference sequence). The CDR3 nucleotides are TGTGCCAGCAGCTGGGGTGGGGTAGTTACTGCTGAGCAGTTCTTC. Amino acids: CASSWGGVVTAEQFF.

The chain joins TRBV6-4 to TRBJ2-1; 10 bases map to TRBD2. J lost 13 bases, V lost 5 bases, and 11 bases had no gene match. The germline gives CDR1 MRHNA, CDR2 SNTAGT. CDR3 length: 14 amino acids. The CDR3 coding sequence is TGTGCCAGCAGTCCGGGACTAGCGAAGGAGACCCAGTTCTTC. It yields the protein CASSPGLAKETQFF.

This clonotype showed up just a few times. A read error is possible here, since a much larger clone lies one base away. The genes are TRBV4-1 and TRBJ2-5, with 7 bases fitting TRBD1. The CDR3 runs 14 residues. V was clipped by 1 base and J by 2 bases; unmatched bases: 1. Germline-derived CDR1 and CDR2 are MGHRA and YSYEKL. CDR3 sequence: CASSQATGQETQYF. CDR3 DNA sequence: TGCGCCAGCAGCCAAGCGACAGGGCAAGAGACCCAGTACTTC.

The chain joins TRBV21-1 to TRBJ2-5; the DNA was not compared with TRBD2, the D call given in the table. TRBV21-1 is classified as a pseudogene. The CDR3 sequence is 15 residues long. CDR3: CASGKGLAGSNEQYF. For the CDR3, the DNA is TGTGCCAGCGGCAAAGGACTAGCGGGAAGCAATGAGCAGTACTTC.

In its sample, this clonotype was seen a few times. The chain recombines TRBV6-2 or TRBV6-3 with TRBJ2-4; 8 bases fit TRBD1. TRBJ2-7 explains the end of the DNA better; the J call may be wrong. In germline, CDR1 is MNHEY, CDR2 SVGEGT. The CDR3 is 15 residues long. CDR3 nucleotide sequence: TGTGCCAGCAGTGACATGGGGACAGGTCGTCTCGAGCAGTACTTC. It yields the protein CASSDMGTGRLEQYF.

The chain links TRBV5-1 to TRBJ2-1; TRBD1 matches 9 bases. The DNA end favors TRBJ2-7, so the J call may be wrong. This CDR3 has 16 residues. Germline lookup yields CDR1 SGHRS and CDR2 YFSETQ. CDR3 DNA sequence: TGCGCCAGCAGCCCGGTGGAGGGACAGGGATACAATGAGCAGTACTTC. It encodes CASSPVEGQGYNEQYF.

The genes are TRBV12-3 or TRBV12-4 and TRBJ2-1; a weak D match, TRBD2 (7 bases). Trimming removed 5 bases from V and 10 bases from J, with 18 bases in between. The CDR3 is made up of 14 amino acids. CDR3: CASSPREGGWEQFF. The CDR3 DNA is TGTGCCAGCAGTCCGAGGGAGGGGGGCTGGGAGCAGTTCTTC.

The gene calls are TRBV4-3 and TRBJ2-1, with D possibly matching TRBD2 (5 bases). Trimming left V 2 bases short and J 2 bases short, with 10 bases between. Germline V gene data show CDR1 as LGHNA and CDR2 as YSLEER. There are 15 residues in the CDR3. CDR3 residues: CASSQQRTAYNEQFF. In DNA form, the CDR3 reads TGCGCCAGCAGCCAACAGCGGACTGCCTACAATGAGCAGTTCTTC.

V gene TRBV4-2 combines with J gene TRBJ2-3, with D tentatively TRBD2 (6 bases). Germline assignment: CDR1 LGHNA and CDR2 YNFKEQ. This CDR3 is 17 amino acids long. Trimming left V 0 bases short and J 3 bases short, with 16 bases between. In DNA form, the CDR3 reads TGTGCCAGCAGCCAAGATTACCTTTTCAGCGGGACAGATACGCAGTATTTT. Translating gives CASSQDYLFSGTDTQYF.

This clonotype was counted many times. The chain recombines TRBV6-1 with TRBJ2-1; 9 bases are shared with TRBD1. Trimming took 5 bases from V and 6 from J; bases not matched to a gene: 8. CDR3 length equals 15 residues. Looked up from germline, CDR1 is MNHNS and CDR2 is SASEGT. The CDR3 nucleotides read TGTGCCAGCAGTAGACAGGGGGTGGAGTTCAATGAGCAGTTCTTC. Translating it yields CASSRQGVEFNEQFF.

This clonotype was detected only a few times. The chain couples TRBV7-2 to TRBJ2-7; D call uncertain. The CDR3 has 16 amino acids. Germline CDR1 is SGHTA and CDR2 is FQGNSA. The V and J ends lost 0 bases and 5 bases respectively, with 17 bases between them. In DNA, the CDR3 is TGTGCCAGCAGCTTAGCCGGATTGGTTCTCCTGGACGAGCAGTACTTC. Protein: CASSLAGLVLLDEQYF.

This clonotype has a handful of counts. V is TRBV20-1 and J is TRBJ2-7; tentatively, D is TRBD2 (5 bases). Looked up from germline, CDR1 is DFQATT and CDR2 is SNEGSKA (reference sequence). The V gene lost 7 bases and the J gene lost 3 bases, with 13 bases spanning the gap. This CDR3 is built from 12 residues. CDR3 sequence reads: CSVPGLGYEQYF. The CDR3 DNA is TGCAGTGTTCCTGGACTGGGCTACGAGCAGTACTTC.

The rearrangement links TRBV4-3 to TRBJ1-4; tentatively, D is TRBD1 (5 bases). The V end lost 1 base, the J end lost 5 bases, and 14 bases lay between the germline ends. Germline V gene data show CDR1 as LGHNA and CDR2 as YSLEER. This CDR3 comprises 16 residues. This CDR3 is CASSQAADKANEKLFF. CDR3 in DNA: TGCGCCAGCAGCCAAGCAGCGGACAAAGCAAATGAAAAACTGTTTTTT.

Points on this clonotype: A much larger clone differs by one base, so this may be a read error. J is TRBJ2-7 and V is TRBV20-1; 8 bases are a match to TRBD2. V lost 3 bases and J lost 0; bases outside the gene matches: 7. Germline CDR1 DFQATT, CDR2 SNEGSKA (reference sequence). The CDR3 runs to 15 residues. DNA for the CDR3: TGCAGTGCTAGGCGCTGGAGCGGGAGCTCCTACGAGCAGTACTTC. Translating gives CSARRWSGSSYEQYF.

As to this clonotype: Since no conserved phenylalanine or tryptophan closes the CDR3, a read error is the likely cause. The CDR3 DNA is TGCAGCGTTCCCAACCCCGGGACTAGCGGGAAAAGCTCCTACAATGAGCAGTTCATC. This codes for CSVPNPGTSGKSSYNEQFI. The chain has TRBV29-1 and TRBJ2-1, with TRBD2 matching 13 bases. V shed 5 bases and J 0 bases; nucleotides not matched to a gene: 13. The CDR3 spans 19 residues. CDR1 SQVTM and CDR2 ANQGSEA come from the germline V gene.

This clonotype has just a few counts. The CDR3 loop is CATSRDMGHAEQFF. The CDR3 nucleotides read TGTGCCACCAGCAGAGATATGGGCCATGCTGAGCAGTTCTTC. This sequence joins TRBV15 and TRBJ2-1; D is uncertain. The CDR3 consists of 14 residues. Germline-derived CDR1 and CDR2 are LNHNV and YYDKDF (reference sequence). The germline V and J ends were trimmed by 0 bases and 9 bases, with 12 bases remaining between them.

The chain links TRBV24-1 to TRBJ2-3; D remains ambiguous. The ends were cut back, 9 bases at V and 0 bases at J, with 6 bases in the middle. Looked up from germline, CDR1 is KGHDR and CDR2 is SFDVKD. CDR3 length: 12 residues. CDR3 coding DNA: TGTGCCACCCGAGACAGCACAGATACGCAGTATTTT. Translating gives CATRDSTDTQYF.

This sequence joins TRBV29-1 and TRBJ2-1; 9 nucleotides agree with TRBD1. CDR1 is SQVTM and CDR2 is ANQGSEA in the germline V gene. After removal of 4 bases from V and 9 bases from J, the junction contained 7 bases not matched to a gene. There are 13 residues in the CDR3. CDR3 amino acids: CSVGDRELCEQFF. The CDR3 bases are TGCAGCGTTGGGGACAGGGAATTGTGTGAGCAGTTCTTC.

This clonotype appeared a few times. CDR3 sequence reads: CASSSPSGRAPTDTQYF. For the CDR3, the DNA is TGTGCCAGCAGCTCTCCTAGCGGGAGGGCCCCCACAGATACGCAGTATTTT. The chain is built from TRBV7-2 and TRBJ2-3, with 12 positions matching TRBD2. Germline values: CDR1 SGHTA, CDR2 FQGNSA. The CDR3 loop spans 17 amino acids. J lost 2 bases, V lost 4 bases, and 7 bases had no gene match.